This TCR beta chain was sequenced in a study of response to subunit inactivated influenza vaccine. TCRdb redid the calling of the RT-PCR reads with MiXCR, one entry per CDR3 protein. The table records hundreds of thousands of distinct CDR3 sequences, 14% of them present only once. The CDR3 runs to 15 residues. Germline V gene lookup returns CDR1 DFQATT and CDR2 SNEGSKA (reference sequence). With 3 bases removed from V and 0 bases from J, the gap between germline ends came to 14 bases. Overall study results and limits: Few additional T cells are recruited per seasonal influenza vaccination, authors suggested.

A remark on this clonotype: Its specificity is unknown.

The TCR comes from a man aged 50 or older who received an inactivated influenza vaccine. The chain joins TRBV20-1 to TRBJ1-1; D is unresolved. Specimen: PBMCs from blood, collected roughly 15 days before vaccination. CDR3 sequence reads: CSARPPYRVNTEAFF. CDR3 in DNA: TGCAGTGCTAGGCCACCCTATCGGGTGAACACTGAAGCTTTCTTT.